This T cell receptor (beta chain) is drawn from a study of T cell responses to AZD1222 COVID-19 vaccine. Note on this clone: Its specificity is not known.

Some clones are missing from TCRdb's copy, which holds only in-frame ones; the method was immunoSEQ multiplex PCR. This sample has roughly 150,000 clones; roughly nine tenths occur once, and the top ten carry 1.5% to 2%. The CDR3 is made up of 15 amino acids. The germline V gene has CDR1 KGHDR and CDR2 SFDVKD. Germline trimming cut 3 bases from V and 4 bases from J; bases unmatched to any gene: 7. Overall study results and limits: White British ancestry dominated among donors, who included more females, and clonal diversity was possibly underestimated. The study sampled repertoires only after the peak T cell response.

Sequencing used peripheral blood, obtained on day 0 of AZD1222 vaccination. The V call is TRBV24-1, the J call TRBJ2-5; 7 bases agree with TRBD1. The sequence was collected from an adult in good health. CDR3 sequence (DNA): TGTGCCACCAGTGATGTACAGGGGTTTGGAGAGACCCAGTACTTC. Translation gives CATSDVQGFGETQYF.